This TCR beta chain originates from a study of T cell repertoires in cytomegalovirus infection. This clonotype was observed a few times. Its specificity is unknown. General observations from the study: HLA-C-restricted TCR beta clonotypes specific for CMV led the ex vivo response.

From the reads, TCRdb called clonotypes with MiXCR, one entry per CDR3 protein. Of tens of thousands of distinct CDR3 sequences in the sample, around 34% were seen once. This receptor was identified in a human donor in good health (CMV status not recorded). Some clones in this sample may be carry-over from other donors' samples. What was sequenced was PBMCs, sequenced either directly or after in vitro stimulation (not recorded which).

CDR3 coding DNA: TGTGCCAGTAGTCGGGGCAAAAACATTCAGTACTTC. Translated, it gives CASSRGKNIQYF. The chain links TRBV19 to TRBJ2-4; tentatively, D is TRBD2 (5 bases). The germline CDR1 and CDR2 sequences are LNHDA and SQIVND (reference sequence). Trimming took off 5 bases at V and 3 bases at J, with 5 bases between the two ends. The CDR3 is 12 amino acids. The full variable domain, with the rest looked up from reference TRBV19 and TRBJ2-4, is DGGITQSPKYLFRKEGQNVTLSCEQNLNHDAMYWYRQDPGQGLRLIYYSQIVNDFQKGDIAEGYSVSREKKESFPLTVTSAQKNPTAFYLCASSRGKNIQYFGAGTRLSVL.